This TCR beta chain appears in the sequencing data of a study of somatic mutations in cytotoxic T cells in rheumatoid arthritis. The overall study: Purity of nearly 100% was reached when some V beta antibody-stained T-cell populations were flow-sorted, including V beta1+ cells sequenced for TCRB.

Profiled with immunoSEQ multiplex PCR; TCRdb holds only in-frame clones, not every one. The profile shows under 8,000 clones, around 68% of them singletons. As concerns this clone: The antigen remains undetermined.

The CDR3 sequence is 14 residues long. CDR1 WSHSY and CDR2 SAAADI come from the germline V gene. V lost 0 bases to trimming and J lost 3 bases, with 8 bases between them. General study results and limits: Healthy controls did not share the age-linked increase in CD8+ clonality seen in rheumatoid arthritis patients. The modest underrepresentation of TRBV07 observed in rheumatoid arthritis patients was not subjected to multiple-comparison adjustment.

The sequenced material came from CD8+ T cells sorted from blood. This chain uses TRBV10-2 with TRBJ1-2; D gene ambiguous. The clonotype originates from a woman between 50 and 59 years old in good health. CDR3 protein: CASSESTDYYGYTF. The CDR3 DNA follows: TGCGCCAGCAGTGAGTCTACAGATTACTATGGCTACACCTTC.